Sequencing of this T cell receptor (beta chain) was carried out in a study of tumor-infiltrating lymphocytes in primary liver carcinoma. A primer matching the constant region was used to make TCR beta cDNA from approximately 500 ng of total RNA. TCR beta libraries came from three nested multiplex PCR rounds using slightly modified ARM-PCR. TRBV1-TRBV30 forward primers paired with a C-beta reverse primer were used in the first two PCR rounds, which ran approximately 11 cycles each. One entry per CDR3 protein results from TCRdb running MiXCR on the multiplex PCR reads. The data contain approximately 310,000 distinct CDR3 sequences, more than 55% of them singletons. Comments on this clonotype: Its antigen is not identified. This may stem from a read error, because a much larger clone lies one nucleotide away.

Study-level points and caveats: Lesser overlap characterized tumor-adjacent and tumor-blood pairs relative to tumor region pairs. The 250 largest clones made up significantly more of tumor than blood repertoires (p = 0.039).

The length of the CDR3 is 14 residues. The V gene's germline CDR1 is MNHEY and CDR2 SVGAGI. The authors took blood RNA from unsorted whole blood and also extracted germline DNA. The TCR originated in a man aged 35 to 55 with primary liver carcinoma and hepatitis B virus infection. What was sequenced was peripheral blood. The rearrangement links TRBV6-5 to TRBJ1-1, with TRBD1 as a possible D gene (5 bases). CDR3 bases: TGTGTCAGCAGTCCACCGGGGGGAGGCACTGAAGCTTTCTTT. Amino acids: CVSSPPGGGTEAFF.